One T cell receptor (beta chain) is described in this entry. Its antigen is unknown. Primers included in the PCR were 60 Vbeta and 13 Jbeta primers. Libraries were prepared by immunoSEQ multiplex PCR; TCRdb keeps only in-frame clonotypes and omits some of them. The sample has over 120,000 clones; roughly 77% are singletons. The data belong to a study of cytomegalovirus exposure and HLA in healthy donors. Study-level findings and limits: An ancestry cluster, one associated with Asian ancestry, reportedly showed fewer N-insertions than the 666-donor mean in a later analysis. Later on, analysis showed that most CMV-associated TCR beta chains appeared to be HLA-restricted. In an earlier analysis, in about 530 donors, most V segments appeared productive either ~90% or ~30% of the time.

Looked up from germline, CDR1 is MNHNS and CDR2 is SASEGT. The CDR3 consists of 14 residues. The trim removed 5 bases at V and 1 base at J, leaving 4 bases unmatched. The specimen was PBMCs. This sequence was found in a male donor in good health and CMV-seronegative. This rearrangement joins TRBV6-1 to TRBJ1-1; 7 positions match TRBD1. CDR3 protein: CASSLDRANTEAFF. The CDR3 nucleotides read TGTGCCAGCAGTCTTGACAGGGCGAACACTGAAGCTTTCTTT.